Shown below are 9 T cell receptor beta chains from a single sample sequenced in a study of high-grade serous ovarian cancer treatment subgroups. Tumor samples were taken before definitive surgery or chemotherapy. TCRdb's table, derived via immunoSEQ multiplex PCR, lists solely in-frame clones and lacks some. In the table there are 12,000 to 15,000 clones, approximately 87% of which are singletons. The sequenced sample was tumor tissue. These receptors were taken from a human donor with high-grade serous ovarian cancer.

The J gene is TRBJ2-5, the V gene TRBV7-2; 8 bases are shared with TRBD1. Germline values: CDR1 SGHTA, CDR2 FQGNSA. The trim removed 1 base at V and 4 bases at J, leaving 8 bases unmatched. The CDR3 has 16 residues. CDR3 sequence reads: CASSLGLTGVGETQYF. CDR3 in DNA: TGTGCCAGCAGCTTAGGCTTGACAGGGGTTGGAGAGACCCAGTACTTC.

This clone was seen only once. The chain combines TRBV9 with TRBJ2-2; no clear D gene. CDR1 is SGDLS and CDR2 is YYNGEE in the germline V gene. This CDR3 has 14 residues. Deletions cut 4 bases from V and 3 bases from J, with 10 bases between. DNA for the CDR3: TGTGCCAGCAGCCCCCGGACCGACACCGGGGAGCTGTTTTTT. Residues: CASSPRTDTGELFF.

In this sample, this clone turned up a few times. The CDR3: CASSGTGGRQPQHF. Here the CDR3 DNA reads TGTGCCAGCAGCGGGACAGGGGGCAGACAGCCCCAGCATTTT. The J gene is TRBJ1-5, the V gene TRBV6-1; 12 nucleotides match TRBD1. With 6 bases clipped from V and 7 bases from J, the junction kept 4 bases outside the gene matches. Germline lookup yields CDR1 MNHNS and CDR2 SASEGT. The CDR3 covers 14 residues.

J is TRBJ1-2 and V is TRBV30; 10 nucleotides align to TRBD1. CDR1 GTSNPN and CDR2 SVGIG come from the germline V gene (reference sequence). The V and J ends lost 1 base and 4 bases, in that order; junction bases with no gene match: 9. The CDR3 is made up of 16 amino acids. CDR3 protein: CAWSAPGQGGIYGYTF. CDR3 DNA sequence: TGTGCCTGGAGTGCCCCCGGACAGGGGGGGATCTATGGCTACACCTTC.

This sequence joins TRBV6-5 and TRBJ2-2; D is uncertain. Trimming left V 4 bases short and J 3 bases short, with 6 bases between. CDR3 length equals 13 residues. CDR1 and CDR2 from the germline V gene are MNHEY and SVGAGI. In DNA, the CDR3 is TGTGCCAGCAGTTCCCGATACACCGGGGAGCTGTTTTTT. Its translation is CASSSRYTGELFF.

This chain links TRBV28 with TRBJ1-4; possible D gene TRBD1, 5 bases. Germline CDR1 MDHEN, CDR2 SYDVKM. V was cut by 4 bases and J by 8 bases, with 11 bases left in between. This CDR3 is 13 amino acids long. This chain's CDR3 is CASSSQGREKLFF. The CDR3 nucleotides read TGTGCCAGCAGTTCCCAGGGAAGAGAAAAACTGTTTTTT. Complete variable domain (other parts from reference TRBV28 and TRBJ1-4): DVKVTQSSRYLVKRTGEKVFLECVQDMDHENMFWYRQDPGLGLRLIYFSYDVKMKEKGDIPEGYSVSREKKERFSLILESASTNQTSMYLCASSSQGREKLFFGSGTQLSVL.

The chain has TRBV5-6 and TRBJ2-5, with 13 bases identical to TRBD2. J was trimmed by 2 bases and V by 4 bases; bases with no gene match: 2. CDR3 length: 15 amino acids. CDR1 and CDR2 (germline): SGHDT, YYEEEE. The CDR3 loop reads CASSRTSGGQETQYF. The CDR3 DNA sequence: TGTGCCAGCAGCCGGACTAGCGGGGGTCAAGAGACCCAGTACTTC.

This clone was picked up a small number of times. V and J are TRBV5-1 and TRBJ1-5; 9 bases are shared with TRBD1. This CDR3 contains 16 residues. With V trimmed by 0 bases and J by 6 bases, 7 bases remained unmatched. CDR1 is SGHRS and CDR2 is YFSETQ in the germline V gene. CDR3 in DNA: TGCGCCAGCAGCTTGGAGGGACAGGGATCGGGTCAGCCCCAGCATTTT. It encodes CASSLEGQGSGQPQHF.

This chain joins TRBV6-1 and TRBJ2-1; 10 bases are a match to TRBD2. Germline assignment: CDR1 MNHNS and CDR2 SASEGT. V lost 1 base, J lost 7 bases, and 4 bases stayed unmatched. The CDR3 spans 15 residues. CDR3 in amino acids: CASSEGLAGSNEQFF. In DNA form, the CDR3 reads TGTGCCAGCAGTGAAGGACTAGCGGGTTCTAATGAGCAGTTCTTC.